This TCR beta chain was retrieved from a study of blood T cell repertoires in COVID-19. Study in general: PBMCs, B-cell-depleted T cells, or T cells provided the cDNA or gDNA that made up the material.

CDR1 is LGHDT and CDR2 is YNNKEL in the germline V gene (reference sequence). With 4 bases removed from V and 7 bases from J, the gap between germline ends came to 14 bases. The CDR3 runs to 14 residues. Data came from immunoSEQ multiplex PCR; TCRdb stores just in-frame clones and leaves some out. Of about 250,000 clones detected, 86% appear once; the ten largest clones hold roughly 1.6%. This clonotype was sampled from an older woman who had recovered from COVID-19. Source material: peripheral blood. J is TRBJ1-3 and V is TRBV3-1 (or the pseudogene TRBV3-2); D possibly corresponds to TRBD1 (6 bases). CDR3 region: CASSPPGVPNTIYF. For the CDR3, the DNA is TGTGCCAGCAGCCCGCCAGGGGTCCCGAACACCATATATTTT.